The clone carrying this T cell receptor beta chain was detected a few times. The antigen remains undetermined. This specimen comes from a study of spatial heterogeneity in lung cancer. Findings and limits, study-wide: Detection of ubiquitous tumor TCRs in blood was higher at resection than follow-up.

Time point indicated: blood at routine non-recurrence follow-up after resection. The study sequenced unsorted whole RNA from tumor, nontumor lung or frozen PBMC. The V gene's germline CDR1 is MNHEY and CDR2 SMNVEV (reference sequence). Trimming left V 8 bases short and J 5 bases short, with 13 bases between. The CDR3 is 13 residues long. TCRdb used MiXCR to reprocess the 5' RACE reads, holding one entry per CDR3 protein. The sample includes around 70,000 distinct CDR3 sequences, nearly 9% of them seen just once. This clonotype was sampled from a female donor with early-stage non-small cell lung cancer. V usage is TRBV27 and J usage is TRBJ2-1; D perhaps matches TRBD2 (6 bases). Sequences were derived from PBMCs, sampled at follow-up. The CDR3 reads CASWLAPNNEQFF. The CDR3 DNA is TGTGCCAGCTGGCTAGCGCCAAACAATGAGCAGTTCTTC.